This T cell receptor (beta chain) originates from a study of breast tumors, draining lymph nodes, adjacent tissues. Study-level findings and limits: Luminal-like breast cancer showed significantly higher tumor–nontumor repertoire similarity than basal-like. Tumor repertoires ranked between lymph nodes and nontumor tissue in diversity, with V and J gene preferences.

One entry per CDR3 protein results from TCRdb running MiXCR on the multiplex PCR reads. This sample has some 130,000 distinct CDR3 sequences, with 21% found just once. Remarks on this clonotype: Antigen specificity is unknown.

The lymph nodes were axillary draining lymph nodes from breast cancer patients. The CDR3 is made up of 15 amino acids. Germline values: CDR1 MDHEN, CDR2 SYDVKM. V shed 2 bases and J shed 4 bases, with 15 bases lying between them. J is TRBJ2-7 and V is TRBV28, with D perhaps TRBD1 or TRBD2 (5 bases each). The receptor was derived from a female donor with breast cancer. Some clones in this sample may be carry-over from other donors' samples. Input material: axillary lymph node tissue. CDR3 sequence (DNA): TGTGCCAGCAGTTTACCACAGAGGGGCGGGTACGAGCAGTACTTC. Encoded protein: CASSLPQRGGYEQYF.